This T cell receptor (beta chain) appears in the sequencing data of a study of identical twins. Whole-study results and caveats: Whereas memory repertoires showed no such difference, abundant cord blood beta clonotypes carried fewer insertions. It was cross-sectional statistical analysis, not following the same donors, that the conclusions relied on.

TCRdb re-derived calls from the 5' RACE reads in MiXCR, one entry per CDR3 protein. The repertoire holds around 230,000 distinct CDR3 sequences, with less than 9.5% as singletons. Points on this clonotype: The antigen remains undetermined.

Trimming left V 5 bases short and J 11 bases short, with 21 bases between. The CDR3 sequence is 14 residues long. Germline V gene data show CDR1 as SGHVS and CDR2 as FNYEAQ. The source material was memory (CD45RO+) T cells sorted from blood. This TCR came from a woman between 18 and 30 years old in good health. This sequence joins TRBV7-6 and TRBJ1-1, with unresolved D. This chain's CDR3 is CASSEPESMSEAFF. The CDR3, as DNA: TGTGCCAGCAGCGAGCCCGAAAGTATGTCAGAGGCTTTCTTT.